The 7 T cell receptor beta chains reported below all come from one sample, sequenced in a study of T cells in Graves' hyperthyroidism and ophthalmopathy. Using RNA transcripts as the source, TCR beta CDR3 regions were amplified. Using the HTBI primer set, a first-round RT-PCR was run on the TCR CDR3. In TCRdb, the multiplex PCR reads were re-called with MiXCR into one record per CDR3 protein. The sample includes under 350,000 distinct CDR3 sequences, roughly 18% of them seen just once. The material sequenced was blood. All receptors derive from a woman aged 45-65 years with Graves' hyperthyroidism.

This clonotype was found a few times. Compared with germline, one end of the junction differs, possibly owing to a read error. V usage is TRBV28 and J usage is TRBJ1-6, with TRBD1 as a possible D gene (5 bases). The length of the CDR3 is 15 residues. Germline V lookup: CDR1 MDHEN, CDR2 SYDVKM. The CDR3 sequence: CASRLSIPGFKALHF. CDR3 sequence (DNA): TGTGCCAGCAGGTTATCGATACCAGGGTTCAAAGCCCTCCACTTT.

This clonotype has a count of ten or more. The V call is TRBV12-3 or TRBV12-4, the J call TRBJ2-7; D may match TRBD1 or TRBD2 (5 bases each). Trimming removed 6 bases at V and 2 bases at J, with 23 bases between. The CDR3 spans 17 residues. CDR3: CASSATHGTRGPYEQYF. In DNA, the CDR3 is TGTGCCAGCAGCGCTACCCACGGGACGAGGGGTCCCTACGAGCAGTACTTC.

This clonotype showed up many times. This chain joins TRBV28 and TRBJ2-2; weak D call: TRBD2 (5 bases). The ends were cut back, 6 bases at V and 6 bases at J, with 14 bases in the middle. The CDR3 is 14 amino acids. Germline V gene data show CDR1 as MDHEN and CDR2 as SYDVKM. Written as DNA, the CDR3 is TGTGCCAGCAGAGTACTAGTTGGTCCCGGGGAGCTGTTTTTT. It is translated as CASRVLVGPGELFF. The entire variable domain, with the rest obtained from reference TRBV28 and TRBJ2-2, is as follows: DVKVTQSSRYLVKRTGEKVFLECVQDMDHENMFWYRQDPGLGLRLIYFSYDVKMKEKGDIPEGYSVSREKKERFSLILESASTNQTSMYLCASRVLVGPGELFFGEGSRLTVL.

The V and J genes are TRBV20-1 and TRBJ1-4, with TRBD1 as a possible D gene (5 bases). This CDR3 contains 16 residues. CDR1 and CDR2 from the germline V gene are DFQATT and SNEGSKA (reference sequence). Trimming left V 0 bases short and J 5 bases short, with 16 bases between. CDR3 sequence (DNA): TGCAGTGCTAGAGACGGGGGGGGAATACAGAATGAAAAACTGTTTTTT. This translates into CSARDGGGIQNEKLFF.

This clonotype is a singleton in its sample. The chain uses TRBV4-2 and TRBJ2-7; D is ambiguous. Trimming took off 1 base at V and 3 bases at J, with 16 bases between the two ends. The CDR3 is 16 amino acids. The germline V gene has CDR1 LGHNA and CDR2 YNFKEQ. The CDR3 spells CASSQAESGGYYEQYF. DNA of the CDR3: TGTGCCAGCAGCCAAGCGGAGTCGGGCGGATACTACGAGCAGTACTTC.

This clonotype was counted only a few times. The chain carries TRBV29-1 and TRBJ1-1, with D possibly matching TRBD1 (6 bases). CDR3 length equals 15 residues. Trimming shortened V by 7 bases and J by 2 bases, and 20 bases separated the two germline ends. Per germline, CDR1 SQVTM and CDR2 ANQGSEA. Here the CDR3 reads CSARRGGERNTEAFF. As DNA, the CDR3 is TGCAGCGCCCGAAGGGGGGGCGAGAGAAACACTGAAGCTTTCTTT.

The J gene is TRBJ2-1, the V gene TRBV4-1; 9 bases fit TRBD1. Trimming at V came to 0 bases and at J to 7 bases, leaving 10 bases not matched to a gene. The CDR3 is 17 residues long. Germline V gene data show CDR1 as MGHRA and CDR2 as YSYEKL. The CDR3 is CASSQEFPGQGRNEQFF. The CDR3 nucleotides read TGCGCCAGCAGCCAAGAGTTTCCGGGACAGGGTAGGAATGAGCAGTTCTTC.